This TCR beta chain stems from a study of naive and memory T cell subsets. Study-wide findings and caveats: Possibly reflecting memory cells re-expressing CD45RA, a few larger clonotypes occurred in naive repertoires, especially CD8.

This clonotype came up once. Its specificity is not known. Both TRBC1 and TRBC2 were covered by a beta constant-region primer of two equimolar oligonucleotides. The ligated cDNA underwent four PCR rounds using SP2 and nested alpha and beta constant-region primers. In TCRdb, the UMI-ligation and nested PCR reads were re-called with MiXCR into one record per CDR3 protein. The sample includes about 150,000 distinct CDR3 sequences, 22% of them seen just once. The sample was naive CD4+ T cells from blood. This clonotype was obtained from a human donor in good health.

CDR3 amino acids: CASSIRQGIPNQPQHF. The CDR3 DNA is TGTGCCAGTAGTATTAGGCAGGGGATACCAAATCAGCCCCAGCATTTT. This chain connects TRBV19 to TRBJ1-5; tentatively, D is TRBD1 (6 bases). CDR1 and CDR2 from the germline V gene are LNHDA and SQIVND (reference sequence). The CDR3 is 16 residues long. V lost 3 bases and J lost 4, with 16 bases in between.